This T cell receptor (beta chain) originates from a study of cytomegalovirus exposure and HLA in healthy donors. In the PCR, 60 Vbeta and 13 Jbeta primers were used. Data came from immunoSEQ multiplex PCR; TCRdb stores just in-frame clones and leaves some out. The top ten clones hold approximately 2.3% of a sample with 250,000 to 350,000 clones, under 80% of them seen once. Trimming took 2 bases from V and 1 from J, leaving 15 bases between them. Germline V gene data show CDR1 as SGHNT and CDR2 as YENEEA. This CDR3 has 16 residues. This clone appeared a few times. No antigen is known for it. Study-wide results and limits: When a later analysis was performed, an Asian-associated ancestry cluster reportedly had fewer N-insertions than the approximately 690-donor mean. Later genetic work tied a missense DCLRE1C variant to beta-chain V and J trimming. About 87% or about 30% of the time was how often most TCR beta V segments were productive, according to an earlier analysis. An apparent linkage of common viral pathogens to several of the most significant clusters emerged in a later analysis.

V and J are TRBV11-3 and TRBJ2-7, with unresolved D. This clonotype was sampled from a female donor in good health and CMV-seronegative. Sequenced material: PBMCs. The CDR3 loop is CASSLTGGGSSYEQYF. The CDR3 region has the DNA TGTGCCAGCAGCTTAACGGGTGGCGGTTCTTCCTACGAGCAGTACTTC.